The sequence of this TCR beta chain was determined in a study of control samples from healthy donors and cancer patients. Per the germline V gene, CDR1 is SNHLY and CDR2 is FYNNEI. V lost 10 bases and J 5 bases, leaving 19 bases between the germline ends. This CDR3 comprises 14 residues. The protocol was immunoSEQ multiplex PCR, while the TCRdb copy is restricted to in-frame clones and leaves out a portion. The data show about 98,000 clones, about 80% seen once. This clonotype originated in a woman aged 30 to 39 in good health. The source material was blood. This chain links TRBV2 with TRBJ2-3; tentative D call: TRBD2 (7 bases). Here the CDR3 DNA reads TGTGCCACCTCACGGGGGGCTTCAATAGATACGCAGTATTTT. It encodes CATSRGASIDTQYF.